A selection of T cell receptor beta chains follows, all from one sample in a study of kidney transplant recipient with SARS-CoV-2 infection. TCRdb itself ran the reads through MiXCR, one entry per CDR3 protein. The table shows roughly 230,000 distinct CDR3 sequences, with under 35% occurring only once. This material consisted of a blood sample, taken at baseline and on approximately day 120 from a kidney transplant recipient. All receptors come from a male patient in his 30s who had COVID-19 and was a kidney transplant recipient. Some T cells may trace back to the graft donor. Both conserved end residues are part of each CDR3. The D gene is left open where the match is weak. Clone size appears in some rows only: once, few, many, or a class for an expanded clone.

j_call | v_call | d_call | clone_size | cdr3_aa | cdr3_nt
TRBJ1-2 | TRBV6-5 | - | many | CASSRGLFRYTF | TGTGCCAGCAGTCGGGGCCTATTTCGCTACACCTTC
TRBJ2-7 | TRBV4-2 | TRBD1 | many | CASSRQGSYEQYF | TGTGCCAGCAGCCGACAGGGATCCTACGAGCAGTACTTC
TRBJ1-4 | TRBV19 | - | few | CASSIGWGQGTNEKLFF | TGTGCCAGTAGTATCGGATGGGGGCAGGGGACTAATGAAAAACTGTTTTTT
TRBJ2-6 | TRBV8-2 | - | many | CGNAVRITQSRANVLTF | TGTGGCAATGCGGTAAGGATAACACAAAGTCGGGCCAACGTCCTGACTTTC
TRBJ2-5 | TRBV24-1 | TRBD2 | - | CATSAGGTSGVQGTQYF | TGTGCCACCAGTGCCGGAGGGACTAGCGGGGTACAAGGGACCCAGTACTTC
TRBJ1-1 | TRBV10-3 | - | many | CAISESGGLSGTEAFF | TGTGCCATCAGTGAGTCGGGGGGATTGAGCGGCACTGAAGCTTTCTTT
TRBJ2-1 | TRBV3-2 | - | - | CASSGRYNEQFF | TGTGCCAGCAGCGGCAGGTACAATGAGCAGTTCTTC
TRBJ1-2 | TRBV9 | - | many | CASCGKYSRKTYGYTF | TGTGCCAGCTGCGGGAAGTACTCAAGAAAGACCTATGGCTACACCTTC
TRBJ2-1 | TRBV28 | - | many | CASSPAGTLTRVRGEQFF | TGTGCCAGCAGTCCTGCCGGGACGCTGACTAGGGTCCGGGGTGAGCAGTTCTTC
TRBJ1-2 | TRBV5-5 | TRBD1 | - | CASSLGTGVNGYTF | TGTGCCAGCAGCTTGGGGACAGGGGTAAATGGCTACACCTTC
TRBJ1-1 | TRBV2 | - | few | CASSYASNTEAFF | TGTGCCAGCAGCTATGCTTCCAACACTGAAGCTTTCTTT
TRBJ1-4 | TRBV9 | TRBD1 | many | CASSVERGRGEKLFF | TGTGCCAGCAGCGTAGAAAGGGGGCGCGGTGAAAAACTGTTTTTT
TRBJ2-1 | TRBV2 | TRBD1 | - | CASSWTGTYNEQFF | TGTGCCAGCAGTTGGACAGGGACCTACAATGAGCAGTTCTTC
TRBJ1-2 | TRBV3-1 | - | many | CASSYSGVSGGYTF | TGTGCCAGCAGCTATTCTGGGGTCTCTGGGGGCTACACCTTC
TRBJ1-3 | TRBV5-6 | - | many | CASFPRLSGNTIYF | TGTGCCAGCTTCCCCAGGCTCTCTGGAAACACCATATATTTT
TRBJ2-7 | TRBV9 | TRBD2 | many | CASSVGTSGPYEQYF | TGTGCCAGCAGCGTGGGGACTAGCGGCCCCTACGAGCAGTACTTC
TRBJ1-5 | TRBV2 | TRBD1 | many | CATNRQGQGPQHF | TGTGCCACCAATAGACAGGGGCAGGGGCCCCAGCATTTT
TRBJ2-3 | TRBV20-1 | TRBD2 | many | CSASPRLGLAGTDTQYF | TGCAGTGCTAGTCCTCGGCTCGGACTAGCGGGGACAGATACGCAGTATTTT
TRBJ1-4 | TRBV3-1 | - | many | CASSQADTKSKLFF | TGTGCCAGCAGCCAAGCGGACACAAAATCCAAACTGTTTTTT
TRBJ1-2 | TRBV6-5 | TRBD1 | - | CASSETGQAGAYGYTF | TGTGCCAGCAGTGAAACGGGACAGGCCGGGGCCTATGGCTACACCTTC
TRBJ1-1 | TRBV6-6 | - | many | CASSYSNVGETEAFF | TGTGCCAGCAGTTACTCCAACGTTGGGGAAACTGAAGCTTTCTTT
TRBJ1-2 | TRBV24-1 | - | many | CATSLFSSTRKTYGYTF | TGTGCCACCAGTCTATTCTCTAGTACCAGAAAGACCTATGGCTACACCTTC
TRBJ2-6 | TRBV28 | TRBD1 | few | CASSSTTPSRKGAATGANVLTF | TGTGCCAGCAGTTCAACTACACCCTCCCGGAAGGGGGCAGCGACTGGGGCCAACGTCCTGACTTTC
TRBJ1-5 | TRBV20-1 | - | many | CSARRQTNQPQHF | TGCAGTGCTAGAAGACAGACGAATCAGCCCCAGCATTTT
TRBJ1-2 | TRBV20-1 | - | few | CSARIRTANYGYTF | TGCAGTGCTAGAATAAGGACAGCTAACTATGGCTACACCTTC
TRBJ1-4 | TRBV7-9 | - | many | CASSVYNHEKLFF | TGTGCCAGCAGCGTATACAACCATGAAAAACTGTTTTTT
TRBJ1-1 | TRBV3-1 | - | - | CASSFYRPISIRTEAFF | TGTGCCAGCAGCTTTTACCGTCCCATTTCAATTCGCACTGAAGCTTTCTTT
TRBJ1-2 | TRBV1 | - | few | CTSSKKRLCETYGYTF | TGCACCAGCAGTAAGAAGCGTTTGTGCGAGACCTATGGCTACACCTTC
TRBJ2-5 | TRBV29-1 | - | many | CSVEGGFETQYF | TGCAGCGTTGAAGGAGGGTTCGAGACCCAGTACTTC
TRBJ1-5 | TRBV4-1 | TRBD1 | many | CASSQGTGERQPQHF | TGCGCCAGCAGCCAAGGTACAGGGGAGCGGCAGCCCCAGCATTTT
TRBJ1-3 | TRBV28 | - | many | CASSFGRTSSGNTIYF | TGTGCCAGCAGTTTTGGGAGGACAAGCTCTGGAAACACCATATATTTT
TRBJ2-4 | TRBV20-1 | - | - | CSVQGKNIQYF | TGCAGTGTCCAGGGGAAAAACATTCAGTACTTC
TRBJ2-2 | TRBV11-2 | - | many | CASSLVSRPGELFF | TGTGCCAGCAGCTTAGTTTCCAGACCCGGGGAGCTGTTTTTT
TRBJ2-5 | TRBV28 | - | many | CASRPRGEQETQYF | TGTGCCAGTCGTCCGAGGGGGGAACAAGAGACCCAGTACTTC
TRBJ2-3 | TRBV24-1 | - | few | CATSDLKVQGRDTQYF | TGTGCCACCAGTGATTTGAAGGTCCAGGGTCGAGATACGCAGTATTTT
TRBJ1-1 | TRBV19 | TRBD1 | many | CASSINIGGREAFF | TGTGCCAGTAGTATTAACATAGGGGGCCGGGAAGCTTTCTTT
TRBJ1-1 | TRBV29-1 | - | - | CSVAWGGLNTEAFF | TGCAGCGTTGCCTGGGGGGGCCTGAACACTGAAGCTTTCTTT
TRBJ2-7 | TRBV4-1 | - | - | CASSQSRGAAYEQYF | TGCGCCAGCAGTCAATCTAGGGGAGCGGCCTACGAGCAGTACTTC
TRBJ1-2 | TRBV7-9 | - | many | CASSPQTSGYGYTF | TGTGCCAGCAGCCCGCAAACATCAGGCTATGGCTACACCTTC
TRBJ1-2 | TRBV7-9 | - | - | CASSPGVYHGKTYSYTF | TGTGCCAGCAGCCCAGGAGTATACCATGGAAAGACCTATAGCTACACCTTC
TRBJ2-7 | TRBV4-1 | - | many | CASSQVPLYEQYF | TGCGCCAGCAGCCAAGTCCCGTTATACGAGCAGTACTTC
TRBJ2-2 | TRBV27 | - | many | CASSFRRGTSVGELFF | TGTGCCAGCAGTTTCAGGCGGGGTACGTCCGTCGGGGAGCTGTTTTTT
TRBJ1-2 | TRBV6-1 | - | many | CASSTYAECRKTYGYTF | TGTGCCAGCAGTACATATGCGGAATGTAGAAAGACCTATGGCTACACCTTC
TRBJ1-2 | TRBV7-7 | - | - | CASSKLVKCRKTYGYTF | TGTGCCAGCAGCAAATTAGTTAAGTGCCGAAAGACCTATGGCTACACCTTC
TRBJ1-2 | TRBV5-8 | - | many | CASCLPHPRKTYGYTF | TGTGCCAGCTGTCTGCCTCATCCACGAAAGACCTATGGCTACACCTTC
TRBJ1-2 | TRBV24-1 | - | few | CATSRYCSTRKTYGYTF | TGTGCCACCAGTAGATACTGTAGTACCAGAAAGACCTATGGCTACACCTTC
TRBJ2-3 | TRBV27 | TRBD1 | - | CANRFTGAGSTDTQYF | TGTGCCAACAGATTCACAGGGGCCGGGAGCACAGATACGCAGTATTTT
TRBJ2-7 | TRBV9 | TRBD2 | once | CASSSGLVSCEQYF | TGTGCCAGCAGCTCAGGACTAGTATCCTGCGAGCAGTACTTC
TRBJ2-1 | TRBV4-3 | - | many | CASSQEGWNEQFF | TGCGCCAGCAGCCAAGAAGGGTGGAATGAGCAGTTCTTC
TRBJ2-7 | TRBV19 | - | many | CASSPQTPQVQYF | TGTGCCAGTAGTCCACAAACCCCCCAGGTGCAGTACTTC
TRBJ1-5 | TRBV5-6 | - | many | CASSRGQSNQPQHF | TGTGCCAGCAGCCGAGGACAGAGCAATCAGCCCCAGCATTTT
TRBJ1-5 | TRBV23-1 | TRBD1 | many | CASSLPGGLKPQHF | TGCGCCAGCAGTCTACCAGGGGGCTTGAAGCCCCAGCATTTT
TRBJ2-6 | TRBV5-6 | TRBD1 | few | CASSLGLGGAGANVLTF | TGTGCCAGCAGCTTGGGTTTAGGGGGCGCCGGGGCCAACGTCCTGACTTTC
TRBJ1-5 | TRBV19 | TRBD1 | many | CATSADRGIQPQHF | TGTGCCACTTCCGCGGACAGGGGGATTCAGCCCCAGCATTTT